A selection of T cell receptor beta chains follows, all from one sample in a study of spatial heterogeneity in lung cancer. TCRdb re-called the 5' RACE reads through MiXCR, storing one row per CDR3 protein. Among roughly 8,000 distinct CDR3 sequences, 4.5% to 6% were seen once, and the ten largest hold around two fifths. Source: PBMCs, taken at surgery. All receptors come from a male donor with early-stage non-small cell lung cancer. The CDR3 runs from the conserved cysteine through the conserved F or W. The order of the fields is V gene, J gene, CDR3 protein.

TRBV6-2/TRBV6-3,TRBJ2-6,CASRFLTRTGAGANVLTF
TRBV23-1,TRBJ2-7,CASSHTKLGSYEQYF
TRBV7-9,TRBJ2-3,CASSLAIRRGGTDTQYF
TRBV7-2,TRBJ2-5,CASSQGPGPEKTQYF
TRBV9,TRBJ2-1,CASSVASGPGDEQFF
TRBV7-6,TRBJ2-1,CASNSYGERGSYNEQFF
TRBV19,TRBJ1-5,CASTLGGSNQPQHF
TRBV20-1,TRBJ1-4,CSAASVTGRGNDKLFF
TRBV5-1,TRBJ2-7,CASSLGRGALPYEQYF
TRBV9,TRBJ1-1,CASSPFGTENTEAFF
TRBV19,TRBJ2-2,CASRIAGGPNTGELFF
TRBV2,TRBJ2-7,CASSVTGYEQYF
TRBV13,TRBJ1-4,CASSLRQNEKLFF
TRBV20-1,TRBJ2-4,CSARDRVRTKNIQYF
TRBV5-6,TRBJ1-5,CASSLAAGRGPPQHF
TRBV7-2,TRBJ2-5,CASSFQRGGRETQYF
TRBV7-2,TRBJ2-3,CASSPRTGGTDTQYF
TRBV6-6,TRBJ2-7,CASLAGGRNEQYF